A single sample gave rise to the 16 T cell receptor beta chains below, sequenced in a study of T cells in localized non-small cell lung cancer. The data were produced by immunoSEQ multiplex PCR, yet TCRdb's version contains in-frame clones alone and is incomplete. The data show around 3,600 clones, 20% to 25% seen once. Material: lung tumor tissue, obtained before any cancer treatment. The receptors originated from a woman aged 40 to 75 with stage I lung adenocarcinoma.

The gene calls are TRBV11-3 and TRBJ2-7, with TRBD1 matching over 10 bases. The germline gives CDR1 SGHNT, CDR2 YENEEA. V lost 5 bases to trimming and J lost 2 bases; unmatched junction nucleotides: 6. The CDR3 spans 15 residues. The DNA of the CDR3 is TGTGCCAGCAGCAAATGGGACAGGGGCACCTACGAGCAGTACTTC. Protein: CASSKWDRGTYEQYF.

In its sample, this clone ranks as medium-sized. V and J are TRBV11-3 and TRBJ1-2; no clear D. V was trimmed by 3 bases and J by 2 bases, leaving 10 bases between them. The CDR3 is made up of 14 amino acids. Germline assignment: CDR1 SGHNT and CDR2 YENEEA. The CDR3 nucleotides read TGTGCCAGCAGCTTGATACCCAGCAACTATGGCTACACCTTC. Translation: CASSLIPSNYGYTF.

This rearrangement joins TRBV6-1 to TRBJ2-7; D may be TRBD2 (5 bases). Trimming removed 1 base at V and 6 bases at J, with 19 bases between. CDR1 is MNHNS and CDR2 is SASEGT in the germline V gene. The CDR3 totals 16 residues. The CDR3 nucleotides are TGTGCCAGCAGTGAAGGGGTATCGGGGTTGCGGGCCGAGCAGTACTTC. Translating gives CASSEGVSGLRAEQYF.

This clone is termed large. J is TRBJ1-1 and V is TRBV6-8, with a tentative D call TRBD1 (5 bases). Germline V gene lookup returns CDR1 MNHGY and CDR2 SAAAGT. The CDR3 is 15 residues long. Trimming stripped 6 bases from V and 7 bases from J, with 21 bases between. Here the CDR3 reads CASREEGSPRGEAFF. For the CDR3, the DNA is TGTGCCAGCAGGGAAGAGGGGTCTCCCCGCGGTGAAGCTTTCTTT.

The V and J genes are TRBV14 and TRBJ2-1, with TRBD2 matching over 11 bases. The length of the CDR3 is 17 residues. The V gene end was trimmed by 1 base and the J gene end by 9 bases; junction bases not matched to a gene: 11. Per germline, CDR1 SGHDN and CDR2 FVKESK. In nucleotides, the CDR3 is TGTGCCAGCAGCCAAGCCGACGGGACTAGCGGAGGGGGTGAGCAGTTCTTC. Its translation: CASSQADGTSGGGEQFF. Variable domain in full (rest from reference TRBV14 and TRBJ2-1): EAGVTQFPSHSVIEKGQTVTLRCDPISGHDNLYWYRRVMGKEIKFLLHFVKESKQDESGMPNNRFLAERTGGTYSTLKVQPAELEDSGVYFCASSQADGTSGGGEQFFGPGTRLTVL.

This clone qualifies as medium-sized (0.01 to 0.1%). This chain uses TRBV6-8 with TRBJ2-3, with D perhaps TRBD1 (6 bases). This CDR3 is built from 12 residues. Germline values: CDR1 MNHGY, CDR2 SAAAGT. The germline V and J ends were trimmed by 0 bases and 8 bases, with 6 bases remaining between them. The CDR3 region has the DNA TGTGCCAGCAGTTACTCACAGGGTACGCAGTATTTT. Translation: CASSYSQGTQYF.

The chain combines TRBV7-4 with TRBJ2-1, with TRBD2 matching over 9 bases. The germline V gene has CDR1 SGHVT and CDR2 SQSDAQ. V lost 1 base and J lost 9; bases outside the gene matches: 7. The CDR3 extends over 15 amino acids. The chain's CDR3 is CASSLGTSEFGEQFF. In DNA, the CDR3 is TGTGCCAGCAGCTTAGGGACTAGCGAGTTCGGTGAGCAGTTCTTC.

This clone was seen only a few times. Written as DNA, the CDR3 is TGTGCCAGCTCACCTGACAGGGCCATCGATGGCTACACCTTC. It translates to CASSPDRAIDGYTF. The J gene is TRBJ1-2, the V gene TRBV18, with 7 positions matching TRBD1. The germline V gene has CDR1 KGHSH and CDR2 LQKENI. The ends lost 3 bases at V and 6 bases at J; junction bases unmatched: 7. The CDR3 contains 14 residues.

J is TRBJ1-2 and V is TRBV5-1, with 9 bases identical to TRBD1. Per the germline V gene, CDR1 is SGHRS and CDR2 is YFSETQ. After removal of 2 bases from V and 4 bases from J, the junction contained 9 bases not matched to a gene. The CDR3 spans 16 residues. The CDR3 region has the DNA TGCGCCAGCAGCTTTTCCATACCGGGACAGGGCTATGGCTACACCTTC. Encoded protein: CASSFSIPGQGYGYTF.

The CDR3 sequence: CASSYTIPNTGELFF. CDR3 bases: TGTGCCAGCAGTTATACCATTCCGAACACCGGGGAGCTGTTTTTT. This chain uses TRBV6-8 with TRBJ2-2; D is unresolved. Trimming took 3 bases from V and 0 from J, leaving 8 bases between them. Per the germline V gene, CDR1 is MNHGY and CDR2 is SAAAGT. The CDR3 length is 15 residues.

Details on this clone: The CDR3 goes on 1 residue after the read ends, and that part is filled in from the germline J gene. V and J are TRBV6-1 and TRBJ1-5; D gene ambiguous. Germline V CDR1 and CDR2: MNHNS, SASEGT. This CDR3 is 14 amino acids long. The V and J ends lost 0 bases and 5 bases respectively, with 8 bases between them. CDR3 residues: CASSEANGYQPQHF. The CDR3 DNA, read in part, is TGTGCCAGCAGTGAAGCGAATGGGTATCAGCCCCAGCAT.

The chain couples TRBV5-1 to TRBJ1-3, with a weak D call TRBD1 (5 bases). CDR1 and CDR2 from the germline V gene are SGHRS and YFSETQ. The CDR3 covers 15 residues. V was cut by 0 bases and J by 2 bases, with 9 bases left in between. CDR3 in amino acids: CASSLGQGTGNTIYF. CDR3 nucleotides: TGCGCCAGCAGCTTGGGTCAGGGAACTGGAAACACCATATATTTT.

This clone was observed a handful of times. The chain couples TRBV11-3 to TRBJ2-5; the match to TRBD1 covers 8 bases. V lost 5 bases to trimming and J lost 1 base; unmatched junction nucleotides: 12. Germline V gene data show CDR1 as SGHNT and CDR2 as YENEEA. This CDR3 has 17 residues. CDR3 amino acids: CASSPDREYPPQETQYF. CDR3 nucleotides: TGTGCCAGCAGCCCGGACAGGGAATACCCCCCCCAAGAGACCCAGTACTTC.

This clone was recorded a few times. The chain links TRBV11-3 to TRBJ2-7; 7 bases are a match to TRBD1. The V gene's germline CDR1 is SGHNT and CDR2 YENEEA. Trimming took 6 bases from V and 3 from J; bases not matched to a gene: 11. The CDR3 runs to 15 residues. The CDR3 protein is CASSQASTGNYEQYF. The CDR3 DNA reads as TGTGCCAGCAGTCAAGCTTCGACAGGGAACTACGAGCAGTACTTC.

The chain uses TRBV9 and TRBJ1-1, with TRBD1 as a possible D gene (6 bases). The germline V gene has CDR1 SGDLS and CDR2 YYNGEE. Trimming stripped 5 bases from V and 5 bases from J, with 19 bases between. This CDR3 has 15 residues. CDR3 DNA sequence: TGTGCCAGCAGTGATCCGGCCAGGGGTAGGACTGAAGCTTTCTTT. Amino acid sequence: CASSDPARGRTEAFF. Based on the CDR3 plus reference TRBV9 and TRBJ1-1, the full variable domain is DSGVTQTPKHLITATGQRVTLRCSPRSGDLSVYWYQQSLDQGLQFLIQYYNGEERAKGNILERFSAQQFPDLHSELNLSSLELGDSALYFCASSDPARGRTEAFFGQGTRLTVV.

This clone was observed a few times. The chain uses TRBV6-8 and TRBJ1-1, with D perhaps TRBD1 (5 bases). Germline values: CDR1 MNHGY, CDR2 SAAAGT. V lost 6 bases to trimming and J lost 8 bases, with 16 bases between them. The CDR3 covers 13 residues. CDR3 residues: CASRRRTAGEAFF. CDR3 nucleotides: TGTGCCAGCAGGAGAAGGACGGCAGGGGAAGCTTTCTTT.